This entry lists 4 T cell receptor beta chains sequenced from one sample in a study of shared clonotypes between healthy human individuals. Libraries were prepared by immunoSEQ multiplex PCR; TCRdb keeps only in-frame clonotypes and omits some of them. Here the sample spans over a million clones, approximately 80% being singletons. The sequenced material came from memory CD4+ T cells from PBMCs. Subset of the sample: CD45RA-negative fraction. All receptors come from a man between 18 and 35 years old in good health. Some clones in this sample may be carry-over from other donors' samples.

The chain has TRBV7-6 and TRBJ2-7; D unclear. Trimming stripped 5 bases from V and 5 bases from J, with 16 bases between. This CDR3 region has 14 residues. Per the germline V gene, CDR1 is SGHVS and CDR2 is FNYEAQ. CDR3: CASSLGRLPDEQYF. DNA for the CDR3: TGTGCCAGCAGCCTTGGCAGATTACCCGACGAGCAGTACTTC. The full variable domain, with the rest looked up from reference TRBV7-6 and TRBJ2-7, is GAGVSQSPRYKVTKRGQDVALRCDPISGHVSLYWYRQALGQGPEFLTYFNYEAQQDKSGLPNDRFSAERPEGSISTLTIQRTEQRDSAMYRCASSLGRLPDEQYFGPGTRLTVT.

This chain uses TRBV15 with TRBJ2-7; 12 bases agree with TRBD2. Germline V gene sequence: CDR1 LNHNV, CDR2 YYDKDF (reference sequence). CDR3 length: 14 residues. The V segment lost 5 bases and the J segment 3 bases; nucleotides outside the gene matches: 2. CDR3 DNA: TGTGCCACCAGCGGGGGACTAGCGGGCTACGAGCAGTACTTC. Translating it yields CATSGGLAGYEQYF.

The chain uses TRBV5-4 and TRBJ2-3, with 8 bases identical to TRBD1. Germline CDR1 reads SGHNT; CDR2 reads YYREEE (reference sequence). With V trimmed by 3 bases and J by 6 bases, 3 bases remained unmatched. The CDR3 spans 13 residues. In nucleotides, the CDR3 is TGTGCCAGCAGCTCAGGGGGCGGGGATACGCAGTATTTT. It codes for CASSSGGGDTQYF.

The rearrangement joins TRBV5-1 to TRBJ2-7; D is unclear. CDR1 and CDR2 from the germline V gene are SGHRS and YFSETQ. Trimming shortened V by 1 base and J by 6 bases, and 17 bases separated the two germline ends. The CDR3 totals 15 residues. This chain's CDR3 is CASSLPLGESGEQYF. The CDR3 DNA reads TGCGCCAGCAGCTTGCCGTTAGGAGAATCGGGCGAGCAGTACTTC.